The 23 T cell receptor beta chains below all came from one sample that was sequenced in a study of control samples from healthy donors and cancer patients (dated by TCRdb to the early 2020s). The method was the immunoSEQ multiplex PCR assay. TCRdb took this table from immuneACCESS and kept in-frame rearrangements with V and J called. Such tables lack part of the clones; where checked against another copy, unresolved V genes explain under half of the gap, and the rest is unexplained. This sample comprises under 80,000 clones, over 75% of them detected only once. About 26% of the sample comes from the top ten. Material: blood. The receptors were sampled from a man aged 50-59 years in good health.

The J gene is TRBJ1-4, the V gene TRBV5-4, with D perhaps matching TRBD1 (6 bases). This CDR3 comprises 13 residues. The V end was cut by 4 bases, the J end by 8 bases, with 12 bases between. Per the germline V gene, CDR1 is SGHNT and CDR2 is YYREEE (reference sequence). Here the CDR3 reads CASSPRGVEKLFF. CDR3 nucleotides: TGTGCCAGCAGCCCGAGGGGGGTAGAAAAACTGTTTTTT.

The rearrangement joins TRBV7-3 to TRBJ2-2; D is perhaps TRBD1 or TRBD2 (5 bases each). With 5 bases removed from V and 5 bases from J, the gap between germline ends came to 9 bases. Germline-derived CDR1 and CDR2 are SGHTA and FQGTGA. The CDR3 runs 13 residues. This chain's CDR3 is CASSDGGTGELFF. The CDR3 nucleotides are TGTGCCAGCAGCGATGGGGGAACCGGGGAGCTGTTTTTT.

The chain combines TRBV11-3 with TRBJ2-1; TRBD2 aligns across 7 bases. From germline, CDR1 is SGHNT and CDR2 YENEEA. Unmatched junction bases numbered 7, after V lost 5 bases and J lost 9 bases. The CDR3 consists of 13 residues. The CDR3 reads CASSAGDLSEQFF. The CDR3 nucleotides are TGTGCCAGCAGCGCGGGGGATCTTAGTGAGCAGTTCTTC.

The chain joins TRBV18 to TRBJ2-2, with a weak D call TRBD2 (6 bases). Germline V gene sequence: CDR1 KGHSH, CDR2 LQKENI. The V end was cut by 2 bases, the J end by 4 bases, with 11 bases between. CDR3 length: 15 amino acids. Here the CDR3 DNA reads TGTGCCAGCTCACCATTTAGCGGTCCCACCGGGGAGCTGTTTTTT. Translated: CASSPFSGPTGELFF.

The rearrangement joins TRBV27 to TRBJ1-1; possible D gene TRBD1, 6 bases. V was cut by 11 bases and J by 4 bases, with 20 bases left in between. Germline CDR1 and CDR2: MNHEY and SMNVEV (reference sequence). The CDR3 totals 14 residues. The CDR3 loop reads CAPPGGGRSTEAFF. The CDR3 DNA reads TGTGCCCCCCCCGGGGGGGGGCGTAGCACTGAAGCTTTCTTT.

The chain couples TRBV6-4 to TRBJ2-3; D is unclear. The germline gives CDR1 MRHNA, CDR2 SNTAGT. CDR3 length: 13 residues. V lost 2 bases to trimming and J lost 4 bases, with 7 bases between them. The chain's CDR3 is CASSDTSSDTQYF. CDR3 DNA: TGTGCCAGCAGTGACACCAGTTCAGATACGCAGTATTTT.

The rearrangement links TRBV7-3 to TRBJ2-1; no definite D call. CDR1 and CDR2 (germline): SGHTA, FQGTGA. The length of the CDR3 is 15 residues. Trimming pared 5 bases from V and 0 bases from J, leaving 11 bases between. The CDR3 loop is CASSVSLSSYNEQFF. CDR3 DNA: TGTGCCAGCAGCGTTAGTCTTAGCTCCTACAATGAGCAGTTCTTC.

The chain recombines TRBV7-7 with TRBJ2-3, with D possibly matching TRBD2 (6 bases). Per germline, CDR1 SSHAT and CDR2 FNYEAQ (reference sequence). Trimming removed 6 bases from V and 4 bases from J, with 14 bases in between. This CDR3 is built from 14 residues. CDR3 sequence reads: CASSLDGSSDTQYF. CDR3 sequence (DNA): TGTGCCAGCAGTTTGGACGGGAGTTCAGATACGCAGTATTTT.

The rearrangement uses TRBV27 and TRBJ2-5; TRBD2 might be the D (6 bases). Germline V gene lookup returns CDR1 MNHEY and CDR2 SMNVEV (reference sequence). This CDR3 contains 14 residues. V lost 5 bases to trimming and J lost 2 bases, with 12 bases between them. The CDR3 DNA sequence: TGTGCCAGCAGTACCGGGACTTTACAAGAGACCCAGTACTTC. Protein sequence: CASSTGTLQETQYF.

The CDR3 nucleotides are TGTGCCAGCAGTATAGCACAGGGCTTGTCGTACGAGCAGTACTTC. It encodes CASSIAQGLSYEQYF. The chain has TRBV28 and TRBJ2-7; TRBD1 is a possible D gene (6 bases). Germline V CDR1 and CDR2: MDHEN, SYDVKM. The CDR3 runs 15 residues. The V and J ends lost 5 bases and 4 bases respectively, with 18 bases between them.

The genes are TRBV5-6 and TRBJ2-7, with 11 bases fitting TRBD1. Germline CDR1 reads SGHDT; CDR2 reads YYEEEE. The V gene end was trimmed by 4 bases and the J gene end by 1 base; junction bases not matched to a gene: 4. The CDR3 is 15 amino acids. In DNA, the CDR3 is TGTGCCAGCAGCCCCGGGACAGGGGGTTCCTACGAGCAGTACTTC. Amino acids: CASSPGTGGSYEQYF. Drawing the rest from reference TRBV5-6 and TRBJ2-7, the complete variable domain is DAGVTQSPTHLIKTRGQQVTLRCSPKSGHDTVSWYQQALGQGPQFIFQYYEEEERQRGNFPDRFSGHQFPNYSSELNVNALLLGDSALYLCASSPGTGGSYEQYFGPGTRLTVT.

This clone was detected only once. This sequence may be a read error, since a much larger clone differs from it by one base. Additional DNA sequences in this sample encode the identical CDR3. The V call is TRBV19, the J call TRBJ1-5; D is uncertain. The CDR3 is made up of 13 amino acids. Germline CDR1 is LNHDA and CDR2 is SQIVND (reference sequence). V lost 7 bases to trimming and J lost 0 bases, with 7 bases between them. The CDR3 DNA follows: TGTGCCAGTAACTACGATAGCAATCAGCCCCAGCATTTT. This encodes CASNYDSNQPQHF. The variable domain in full, completed from reference TRBV19 and TRBJ1-5, reads DGGITQSPKYLFRKEGQNVTLSCEQNLNHDAMYWYRQDPGQGLRLIYYSQIVNDFQKGDIAEGYSVSREKKESFPLTVTSAQKNPTAFYLCASNYDSNQPQHFGDGTRLSIL.

The V call is TRBV7-2, the J call TRBJ2-7, with 11 bases fitting TRBD1. The CDR3 has 15 amino acids. Germline V lookup: CDR1 SGHTA, CDR2 FQGNSA. V shed 2 bases, J shed 5 bases, and the junction held 5 bases outside the gene matches. The CDR3 bases are TGTGCCAGCAGCTTAAATGGGGGACAGGGGGACGAGCAGTACTTC. Its translation is CASSLNGGQGDEQYF. The full variable domain, its missing parts supplied by reference TRBV7-2 and TRBJ2-7, is GAGVSQSPSNKVTEKGKDVELRCDPISGHTALYWYRQSLGQGLEFLIYFQGNSAPDKSGLPSDRFSAERTGGSVSTLTIQRTQQEDSAVYLCASSLNGGQGDEQYFGPGTRLTVT.

The V call is TRBV18, the J call TRBJ1-1; 9 nucleotides agree with TRBD1. Germline lookup yields CDR1 KGHSH and CDR2 LQKENI. The CDR3 covers 15 residues. V trimming: 3 bases; J trimming: 1 base; junction bases outside the gene matches: 3. Written as DNA, the CDR3 is TGTGCCAGCTCACCGGGACAGGGCAGGAACACTGAAGCTTTCTTT. Translating gives CASSPGQGRNTEAFF.

The rearrangement joins TRBV7-3 to TRBJ1-3, with D possibly being TRBD1 (6 bases). CDR1 is SGHTA and CDR2 is FQGTGA in the germline V gene. The CDR3 has 15 residues. V gave up 3 bases and J gave up 3 bases, with 12 bases separating them. The CDR3 DNA reads as TGTGCCAGCAGCTTGTCTTCAGGGGTTGGAAACACCATATATTTT. This translates into CASSLSSGVGNTIYF.

The chain combines TRBV4-1 with TRBJ2-1, with a tentative D call TRBD2 (6 bases). The CDR3 totals 14 residues. Germline V CDR1 and CDR2: MGHRA, YSYEKL. V lost 4 bases and J lost 8, with 15 bases in between. The CDR3 here is CASSRGLTSDEQFF. The CDR3 region has the DNA TGCGCCAGCAGCCGGGGACTCACGAGCGATGAGCAGTTCTTC.

The V gene is TRBV3-1 (or the pseudogene TRBV3-2), the J gene TRBJ2-7; no reliable D call. CDR3 length equals 13 residues. V was shortened by 4 bases and J by 3 bases, with 10 bases between the two germline ends. Germline CDR1 reads LGHDT; CDR2 reads YNNKEL (reference sequence). The CDR3 loop reads CASSRGWGYEQYF. DNA for the CDR3: TGTGCCAGCAGCCGAGGATGGGGCTACGAGCAGTACTTC.

This clone was seen a single time. The chain is built from TRBV11-2 and TRBJ2-7; no clear D. The CDR3 extends over 13 amino acids. Germline V lookup: CDR1 SGHAT, CDR2 FQNNGV. V lost 5 bases, J lost 3 bases, and 11 bases lay in between. This chain's CDR3 is CASSRWMDYEQYF. CDR3 DNA: TGTGCCAGCAGCCGCTGGATGGACTACGAGCAGTACTTC.

The V gene is TRBV5-5, the J gene TRBJ1-4; TRBD1 agrees at 12 bases. The CDR3 contains 17 residues. The germline V gene encodes CDR1 SGHKS and CDR2 YYEKEE (reference sequence). V dropped 3 bases and J dropped 6; count of bases not matched to a gene: 9. The CDR3 DNA follows: TGTGCCAGCAGCTCGGGACAGGGGGCGACGCGCCATGAAAAACTGTTTTTT. Translation: CASSSGQGATRHEKLFF.

The chain has TRBV28 and TRBJ1-3, with TRBD1 matching 8 bases. V lost 5 bases to trimming and J lost 4 bases; unmatched junction nucleotides: 13. This CDR3 contains 17 residues. The germline V gene encodes CDR1 MDHEN and CDR2 SYDVKM. The CDR3 DNA is TGTGCCAGCAGTCCAGTGATGGGACAGGCCACAGGAAACACCATATATTTT. Protein sequence: CASSPVMGQATGNTIYF.

The chain links TRBV11-2 to TRBJ1-2; D is unclear. The CDR3 sequence is 13 residues long. V gave up 1 base and J gave up 6 bases, with 9 bases separating them. Germline V gene data show CDR1 as SGHAT and CDR2 as FQNNGV. CDR3: CASSLAGENGYTF. For the CDR3, the DNA is TGTGCCAGCAGCTTAGCTGGAGAGAATGGCTACACCTTC.

The rearrangement uses TRBV7-2 and TRBJ2-5, with a tentative D call TRBD2 (6 bases). CDR1 is SGHTA, CDR2 FQGNSA, per germline. There are 14 residues in the CDR3. Trimming left V 5 bases short and J 6 bases short, with 16 bases between. CDR3 in amino acids: CASSLGTLLKTQYF. Here the CDR3 DNA reads TGTGCCAGCAGCCTCGGGACTTTGCTGAAGACCCAGTACTTC.

The chain recombines TRBV19 with TRBJ1-5, with D unresolved. This CDR3 is built from 16 residues. Trimming pared 2 bases from V and 5 bases from J, leaving 16 bases between. Germline V gene data show CDR1 as LNHDA and CDR2 as SQIVND (reference sequence). The DNA of the CDR3 is TGTGCCAGTAGTATAACCTCCACGATCATGCATCAGCCCCAGCATTTT. It codes for CASSITSTIMHQPQHF.